These 12 T cell receptor beta chains share one sample of origin, sequenced in a study of shared clonotypes between healthy human individuals. The repertoire was sequenced with immunoSEQ multiplex PCR; TCRdb's copy has only in-frame clones and lacks some. In the table there are over a million clones, roughly 97% of which are singletons. The sample consisted of naive CD4+ T cells sorted from blood. Subset defined: CD45RA+ positively selected. The receptor source for this set is a man aged 25 to 40 in good health.

This clone was observed once. Here the CDR3 reads CASSLGQSETQYF. Here the CDR3 DNA reads TGCGCCAGCAGCTTGGGGCAGTCCGAGACCCAGTACTTC. The chain recombines TRBV5-1 with TRBJ2-5; D is uncertain. CDR3 size: 13 residues. V lost 0 bases to trimming and J lost 5 bases, with 8 bases between them. CDR1 is SGHRS and CDR2 is YFSETQ in the germline V gene.

This chain connects TRBV6-1 to TRBJ2-7; D is ambiguous. This CDR3 comprises 14 residues. CDR1 MNHNS and CDR2 SASEGT come from the germline V gene. V dropped 7 bases and J dropped 3 bases, with 16 bases sitting between them. CDR3 amino acids: CASIMDRVRYEQYF. In DNA form, the CDR3 reads TGTGCCAGCATCATGGATAGGGTGCGCTACGAGCAGTACTTC.

The gene calls are TRBV19 and TRBJ2-6; maybe TRBD2 (5 bases). CDR1 LNHDA and CDR2 SQIVND come from the germline V gene (reference sequence). This CDR3 has 15 residues. Between the trimmed V and J ends, which lost 5 bases and 4 bases, there was a span of 12 bases. The CDR3 sequence: CASSPRGRGANVLTF. The DNA for the CDR3 is TGTGCCAGTAGTCCGCGAGGGCGCGGGGCCAACGTCCTGACTTTC.

The chain links TRBV29-1 to TRBJ2-7; maybe TRBD2 (6 bases). V was pared by 6 bases and J by 4 bases, with 16 bases between. The V gene's germline CDR1 is SQVTM and CDR2 ANQGSEA. The CDR3 is 13 residues long. The CDR3 loop reads CSVREAAGYEQYF. The CDR3, as DNA: TGCAGCGTCAGGGAGGCGGCCGGGTACGAGCAGTACTTC.

V usage is TRBV7-9 and J usage is TRBJ2-7, with 8 nucleotides matching TRBD1. The J segment lost 5 bases and the V segment lost 5 bases, leaving 8 bases of the junction unmatched. The CDR3 has 14 residues. Germline loops: CDR1 SEHNR, CDR2 FQNEAQ (reference sequence). The CDR3 protein is CASSPGQGFDEQYF. DNA for the CDR3: TGTGCCAGCAGCCCCGGACAGGGATTTGACGAGCAGTACTTC.

CDR3 sequence: CASSQAGKRTYEQYF. The CDR3 DNA reads as TGCGCCAGCAGCCAAGCGGGAAAAAGGACCTACGAGCAGTACTTC. The V gene is TRBV4-3, the J gene TRBJ2-7; perhaps TRBD2 as D (5 bases). V gave up 1 base and J gave up 2 bases, with 12 bases separating them. The CDR3 is 15 residues long. Germline loops: CDR1 LGHNA, CDR2 YSLEER.

The rearrangement uses TRBV11-2 and TRBJ2-3; D uncertain. The germline V gene has CDR1 SGHAT and CDR2 FQNNGV. This CDR3 is 16 amino acids long. Trimming cost V 1 base and J 4 bases, with 15 bases left between them. The CDR3 loop reads CASSLGGVRQSDTQYF. CDR3 nucleotides: TGTGCCAGCAGCTTAGGAGGAGTTCGGCAGTCAGATACGCAGTATTTT.

This clone appeared a single time. The V gene is TRBV29-1, the J gene TRBJ2-3; the D is unclear. V lost 0 bases to trimming and J lost 0 bases, with 4 bases between them. The CDR3 length is 13 residues. Germline assignment: CDR1 SQVTM and CDR2 ANQGSEA. The CDR3 nucleotides read TGCAGCGTTGAAGAGGGCAGCACAGATACGCAGTATTTT. Translating gives CSVEEGSTDTQYF.

This chain connects TRBV2 to TRBJ1-1, with D unresolved. The V end was cut by 6 bases, the J end by 6 bases, with 17 bases between. The CDR3 contains 14 residues. Germline V gene data show CDR1 as SNHLY and CDR2 as FYNNEI. CDR3 region: CASRVDGAVPEAFF. The CDR3 region has the DNA TGTGCCAGCAGGGTGGACGGCGCCGTCCCTGAAGCTTTCTTT. The whole variable domain, remainder taken from reference TRBV2 and TRBJ1-1, is EPEVTQTPSHQVTQMGQEVILRCVPISNHLYFYWYRQILGQKVEFLVSFYNNEISEKSEIFDDQFSVERPDGSNFTLKIRSTKLEDSAMYFCASRVDGAVPEAFFGQGTRLTVV.

This clone occurred once. The rearrangement joins TRBV27 to TRBJ2-5; no reliable D call. Germline V gene lookup returns CDR1 MNHEY and CDR2 SMNVEV (reference sequence). The CDR3 is 15 amino acids. V was cut by 7 bases and J by 5 bases, with 20 bases left in between. In nucleotides, the CDR3 is TGTGCCAGCACCCTCCCGATTTGTGGGCAGGAGACCCAGTACTTC. As protein: CASTLPICGQETQYF.

The V gene is TRBV14, the J gene TRBJ2-5; D remains unclear. Trimming pared 0 bases from V and 5 bases from J, leaving 13 bases between. Looked up from germline, CDR1 is SGHDN and CDR2 is FVKESK. This CDR3 has 15 amino acids. The CDR3 DNA follows: TGTGCCAGCAGCCAAGATTCGGCTAGAATCGAGACCCAGTACTTC. The encoded protein is CASSQDSARIETQYF.

Comment on this clone: At the DNA level, this CDR3 is encoded by other sequences in the same sample as well. This chain uses TRBV25-1 with TRBJ2-7; no clear D. Per germline, CDR1 MGHDK and CDR2 SYGVNS. V was trimmed by 2 bases and J by 3 bases, leaving 11 bases between them. This CDR3 spans 14 amino acids. In DNA, the CDR3 is TGTGCCAGCAGTGAACAGACCGCTAGCTACGAGCAGTACTTC. Its translation: CASSEQTASYEQYF.